The text below deals with one TCR beta chain. What it binds is unknown. TCR beta CDR3 regions were amplified from RNA. The primer set for the first-round RT-PCR of the TCR CDR3 was HTBI. TCRdb reanalysed the multiplex PCR reads using MiXCR and keeps one entry per CDR3 protein. The data show some 700,000 distinct CDR3 sequences, roughly 17% seen once. This specimen comes from a study of T cells in Graves' hyperthyroidism and ophthalmopathy. Study conclusions and caveats: Appearing also in blood were most of the thyroid clonotypes expanded above 0.001. The model made its ophthalmopathy prediction, and onset followed a median 6.5 months later.

No ophthalmopathy progression within 18 months constituted stable Graves' hyperthyroidism. The sequenced sample consisted of blood. This sequence originates from a man aged 50 or older with Graves' hyperthyroidism.

CDR3 nucleotide sequence: TGTGCCAGCACCTTGGTGAACGGACTCTACGAGCAGTACTTC. It yields the protein CASTLVNGLYEQYF. The chain links TRBV3-2 to TRBJ2-7. TRBV3-2 is described as a pseudogene. This CDR3 has 14 amino acids.